Each of the 8 T cell receptor beta chains below was sequenced from the same sample in a study of intratumoral heterogeneity in liver cancer. Repertoires were generated with immunoSEQ multiplex PCR, while TCRdb's copy carries only in-frame clones and drops some. The sample lists 20,000 to 25,000 clones; 73% were seen once. Sequences were derived from tumor-adjacent normal tissue, sampled before any cancer treatment. The receptor set was obtained from a woman aged 70-85 years with hepatocellular carcinoma.

The chain links TRBV4-1 to TRBJ1-2; 10 nucleotides agree with TRBD1. Per germline, CDR1 MGHRA and CDR2 YSYEKL. The V segment lost 1 base and the J segment 2 bases; nucleotides outside the gene matches: 4. The CDR3 is 16 residues long. In DNA form, the CDR3 reads TGCGCCAGCAGCCAAGGTACGGGACAGGGGAACTATGGCTACACCTTC. Encoded protein: CASSQGTGQGNYGYTF.

This clone is labeled medium-sized. The chain joins TRBV2 to TRBJ2-7; tentatively, D is TRBD1 (6 bases). This CDR3 region has 14 residues. Trimming removed 6 bases at V and 5 bases at J, with 17 bases between. Germline CDR1 is SNHLY and CDR2 is FYNNEI. The CDR3 loop reads CASSEGVGRNEQYF. The CDR3 DNA sequence: TGTGCCAGCAGCGAGGGGGTAGGCAGGAACGAGCAGTACTTC.

This chain joins TRBV5-1 and TRBJ1-1; TRBD1 is a possible D gene (5 bases). CDR1 is SGHRS, CDR2 YFSETQ, per germline. With 0 bases removed from V and 5 bases from J, the gap between germline ends came to 23 bases. This CDR3 is built from 18 residues. The CDR3 sequence: CASSLGNGPHRFRTEAFF. CDR3 DNA sequence: TGCGCCAGCAGCTTGGGGAACGGTCCGCACAGGTTTAGGACTGAAGCTTTCTTT. The full variable domain, rest sourced from reference TRBV5-1 and TRBJ1-1, is KAGVTQTPRYLIKTRGQQVTLSCSPISGHRSVSWYQQTPGQGLQFLFEYFSETQRNKGNFPGRFSGRQFSNSRSEMNVSTLELGDSALYLCASSLGNGPHRFRTEAFFGQGTRLTVV.

The rearrangement joins TRBV27 to TRBJ2-1; D is unclear. Trimming removed 3 bases from V and 5 bases from J, with 8 bases in between. This CDR3 is built from 13 residues. Looked up from germline, CDR1 is MNHEY and CDR2 is SMNVEV (reference sequence). CDR3 region: CASSFGGNNEQFF. CDR3 DNA sequence: TGTGCCAGCAGTTTTGGTGGTAACAATGAGCAGTTCTTC.

CDR3 loop: CASRKTGAGAGELFF. DNA of the CDR3: TGTGCCAGCAGGAAGACAGGGGCGGGGGCCGGGGAGCTGTTTTTT. The chain links TRBV6-5 to TRBJ2-2, with a tentative D call TRBD1 (8 bases). CDR1 MNHEY and CDR2 SVGAGI come from the germline V gene. The ends were cut back, 6 bases at V and 6 bases at J, with 17 bases in the middle. This CDR3 region has 15 residues.

Written as DNA, the CDR3 is TGTGCCAGCAGCCGGGCGGGAGTCATAAGCACAGATACGCAGTATTTT. It is translated as CASSRAGVISTDTQYF. V usage is TRBV4-2 and J usage is TRBJ2-3; 7 nucleotides agree with TRBD2. The CDR3 extends over 16 amino acids. After removal of 4 bases from V and 0 bases from J, the junction contained 7 bases not matched to a gene. Germline lookup yields CDR1 LGHNA and CDR2 YNFKEQ.

The gene calls are TRBV18 and TRBJ2-7; D gene uncertain. With 1 base removed from V and 4 bases from J, the gap between germline ends came to 11 bases. CDR3 length equals 14 residues. Germline V CDR1 and CDR2: KGHSH, LQKENI. The CDR3 loop reads CASSPRDMQYEQYF. CDR3 DNA sequence: TGTGCCAGCTCACCACGGGATATGCAGTACGAGCAGTACTTC.

The chain recombines TRBV5-1 with TRBJ1-4, with 7 bases that match TRBD1. Trimming removed 0 bases from V and 8 bases from J; junction bases left unmatched: 10. CDR1 SGHRS and CDR2 YFSETQ come from the germline V gene. The CDR3 is 16 residues long. CDR3 bases: TGCGCCAGCAGCTTGGCGACAGGGACTGTCAAGGAAAAACTGTTTTTT. Its translation: CASSLATGTVKEKLFF. The entire variable domain, with the rest obtained from reference TRBV5-1 and TRBJ1-4, is as follows: KAGVTQTPRYLIKTRGQQVTLSCSPISGHRSVSWYQQTPGQGLQFLFEYFSETQRNKGNFPGRFSGRQFSNSRSEMNVSTLELGDSALYLCASSLATGTVKEKLFFGSGTQLSVL.